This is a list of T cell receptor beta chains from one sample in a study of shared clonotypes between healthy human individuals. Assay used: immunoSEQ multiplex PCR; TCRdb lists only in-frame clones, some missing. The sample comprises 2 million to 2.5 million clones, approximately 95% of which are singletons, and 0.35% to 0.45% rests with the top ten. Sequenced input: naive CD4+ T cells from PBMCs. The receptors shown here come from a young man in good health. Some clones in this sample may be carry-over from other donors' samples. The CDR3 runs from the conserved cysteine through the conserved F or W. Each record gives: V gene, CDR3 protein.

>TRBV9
CASSAGGTSAYEQYF
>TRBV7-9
CASSKTSELINEQFF
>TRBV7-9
CASSLVGQSNEKLFF
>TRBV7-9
CASSQNQGGTHHF
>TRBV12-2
CASRLARAAFLWKHTIYF
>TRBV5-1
CASSLAGQGGQPQHF
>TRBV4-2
CASSRDGTFSEQYF
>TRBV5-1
CASSRLAEDEQFF
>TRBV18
CASSSNRQGNSGNTIYF
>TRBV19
CASSMGSQHSNQPQHF
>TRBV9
CASSVVGSNYGYTF
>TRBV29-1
CSVGAGAGYTF
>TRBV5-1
CASSLTTGRTEAFF
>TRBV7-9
CASSLYATGRDGYTF
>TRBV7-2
CASSLGRGIGGEQFF
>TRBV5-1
CASSLVTSGDYEQYF
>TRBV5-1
CASTSRGEETQYF
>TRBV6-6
CASSQDLGPIQPQHF
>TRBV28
CATLRLGARNTIYF
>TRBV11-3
CASSLDGSEQYF
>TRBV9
CASSPQGDRTGELFF
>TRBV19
CASSTQVGGYNEQFF
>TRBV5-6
CASSLYGNPNTGELFF
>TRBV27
CASSLSSYRPQYF
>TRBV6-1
CASIHHQVYNEQFF
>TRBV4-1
CASSSGVLGRTGELFF
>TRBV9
CASSVRVVSGTGARAEQFF
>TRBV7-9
CASSPGGNQPQHF
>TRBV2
CASSESGDSFF
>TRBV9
CASSVMGGLETQYF
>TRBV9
CASSVEGGHSQNIQYF
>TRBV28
CASSFSGTDGEKLFF
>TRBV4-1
CASSHLGGGDFQPQHF
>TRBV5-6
CASSLPGWDRDHEQYF
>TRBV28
CASSRYGLHYEQYF
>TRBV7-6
CASSLQLNTGELFF
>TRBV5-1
CASSSDPAGTGAGYTF
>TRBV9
CASSVALGHLYF
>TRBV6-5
CARDGGADTQYF
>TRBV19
CASRRGANYGYTF
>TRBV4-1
CASSHPSTRERGYTF
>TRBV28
CASSLAGEKLFF
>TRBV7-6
CASSPGAGMNTEAFF
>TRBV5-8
CASSLLPGRYQPQHF
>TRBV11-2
CASSSPGRAPLHEQYF
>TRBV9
CASSVANMPYEQYF
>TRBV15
CATSRADGNTIYF
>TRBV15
CATSSPETGGIYGYTF
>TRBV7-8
CASSLGLGNEQFF
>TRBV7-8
CASSLARTSGMNEQFF
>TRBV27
CASSSRQGAPYEQYF
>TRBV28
CASSRSMGLAGVSDTQYF
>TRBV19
CASKPDRGQETQYF
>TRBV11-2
CASSLIAGGPSQYF
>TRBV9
CASSTGGLAGGESDEQFF
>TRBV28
CASSLYGGQYEQYF